This TCR beta chain was identified during a study of blood T cell repertoires in COVID-19. Across the study: Spain, Italy and the United States supplied samples that represented acute and convalescent COVID-19. From T cells, B-cell-depleted T cells, or PBMCs came the material, which was cDNA or gDNA.

This clone was recorded once. Profiled with immunoSEQ multiplex PCR; TCRdb holds only in-frame clones, not every one. The data show under 55,000 clones, over 75% seen once. V lost 0 bases, J lost 1 base, and 27 bases lay in between. Germline lookup yields CDR1 LGHNA and CDR2 YNFKEQ. The CDR3 is 21 amino acids. This sequence was found in a human donor in a cohort sampled during active COVID-19. Sequencing input: peripheral blood. J is TRBJ1-2 and V is TRBV4-2; a weak D match, TRBD1 (5 bases). DNA for the CDR3: TGTGCCAGCAGCCAAGATTTGTGGGTAGGCCCCCGGAGGGGCCTTAACTATGGCTACACCTTC. Amino acid sequence: CASSQDLWVGPRRGLNYGYTF.